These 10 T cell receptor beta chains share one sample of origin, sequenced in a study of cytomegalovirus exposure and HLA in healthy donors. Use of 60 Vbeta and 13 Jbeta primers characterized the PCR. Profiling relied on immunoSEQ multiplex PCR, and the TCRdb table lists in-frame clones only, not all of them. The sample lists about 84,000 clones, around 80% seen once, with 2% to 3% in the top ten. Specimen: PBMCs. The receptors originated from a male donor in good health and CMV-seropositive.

CDR3 region: CASSQELWPQAAYQETQYF. The CDR3 nucleotides are TGTGCCAGCAGCCAAGAACTATGGCCACAGGCGGCGTACCAAGAGACCCAGTACTTC. V usage is TRBV4-2 and J usage is TRBJ2-5; possible D gene TRBD1, 5 bases. V was cut by 0 bases and J by 0 bases, with 20 bases left in between. Per germline, CDR1 LGHNA and CDR2 YNFKEQ. CDR3 size: 19 residues.

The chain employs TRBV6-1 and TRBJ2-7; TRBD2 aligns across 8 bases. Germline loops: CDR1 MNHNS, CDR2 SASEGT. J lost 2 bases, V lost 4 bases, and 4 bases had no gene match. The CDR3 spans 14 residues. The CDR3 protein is CASSGGTRPYEQYF. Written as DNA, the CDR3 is TGTGCCAGCAGTGGGGGGACTAGACCCTACGAGCAGTACTTC.

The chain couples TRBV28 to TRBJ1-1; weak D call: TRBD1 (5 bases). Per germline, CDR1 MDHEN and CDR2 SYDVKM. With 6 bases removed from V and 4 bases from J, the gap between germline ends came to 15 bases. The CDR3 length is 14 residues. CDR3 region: CASRLPAGRTEAFF. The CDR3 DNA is TGTGCCAGCAGACTTCCGGCGGGGCGCACTGAAGCTTTCTTT.

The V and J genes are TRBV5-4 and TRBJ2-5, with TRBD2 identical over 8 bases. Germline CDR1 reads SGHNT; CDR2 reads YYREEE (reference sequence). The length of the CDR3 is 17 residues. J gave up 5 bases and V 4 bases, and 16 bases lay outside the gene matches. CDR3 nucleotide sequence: TGTGCCAGCAGCACCCGGGGGGCGGGAGGCTTAGGGGAGACCCAGTACTTC. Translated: CASSTRGAGGLGETQYF.

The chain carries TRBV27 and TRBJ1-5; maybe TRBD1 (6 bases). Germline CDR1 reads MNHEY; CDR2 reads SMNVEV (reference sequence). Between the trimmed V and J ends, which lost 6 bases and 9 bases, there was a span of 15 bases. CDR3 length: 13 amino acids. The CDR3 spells CASSRGRRWPQHF. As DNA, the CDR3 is TGTGCCAGCAGCAGGGGTCGTCGGTGGCCCCAGCATTTT.

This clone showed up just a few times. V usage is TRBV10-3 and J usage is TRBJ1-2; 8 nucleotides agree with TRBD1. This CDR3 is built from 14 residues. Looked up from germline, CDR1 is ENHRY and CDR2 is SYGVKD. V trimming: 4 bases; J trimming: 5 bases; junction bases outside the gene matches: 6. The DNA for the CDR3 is TGTGCCATCAGTGGGACAGGGTCTTCATATGGCTACACCTTC. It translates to CAISGTGSSYGYTF.

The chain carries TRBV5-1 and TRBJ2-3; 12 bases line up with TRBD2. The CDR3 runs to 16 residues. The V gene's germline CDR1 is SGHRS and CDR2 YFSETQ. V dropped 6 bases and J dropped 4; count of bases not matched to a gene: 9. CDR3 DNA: TGCGCCAGCACTAAAAGACTAGCGGGAGTGTCAGATACGCAGTATTTT. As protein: CASTKRLAGVSDTQYF.

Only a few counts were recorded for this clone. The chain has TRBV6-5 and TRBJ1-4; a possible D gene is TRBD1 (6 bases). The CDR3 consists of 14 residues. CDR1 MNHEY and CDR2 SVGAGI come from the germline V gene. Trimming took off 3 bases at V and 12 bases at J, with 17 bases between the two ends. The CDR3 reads CASSYGGTSQELFF. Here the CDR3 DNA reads TGTGCCAGCAGTTATGGTGGGACATCCCAAGAACTGTTTTTT.

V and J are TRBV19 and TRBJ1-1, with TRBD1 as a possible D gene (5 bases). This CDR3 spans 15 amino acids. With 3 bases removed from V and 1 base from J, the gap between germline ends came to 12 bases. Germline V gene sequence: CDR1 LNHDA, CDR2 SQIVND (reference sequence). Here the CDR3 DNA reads TGTGCCAGTAGTATCTCGGGGGTCAAGAACACTGAAGCTTTCTTT. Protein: CASSISGVKNTEAFF.

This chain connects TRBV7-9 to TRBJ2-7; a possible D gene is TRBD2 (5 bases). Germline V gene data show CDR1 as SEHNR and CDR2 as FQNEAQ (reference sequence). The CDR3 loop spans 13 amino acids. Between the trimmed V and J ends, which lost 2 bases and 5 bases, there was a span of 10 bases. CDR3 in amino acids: CASSLSGRNEQYF. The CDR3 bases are TGTGCCAGCAGCTTAAGCGGCCGGAACGAGCAGTACTTC.